The 2 T cell receptor beta chains given below trace back to one sample, sequenced in a study of blood T cells in healthy people across ages. The second PCR ran 7 to 11 cycles with a sample-barcoded 5' primer and J-beta primers. TCRdb re-called the 5' RACE reads with MiXCR, one entry per CDR3 protein. The data hold about 1.8 million distinct CDR3 sequences, with around 50% observed a single time. Sequenced: blood. The receptors here all came from a woman aged 40-49 years in good health.

This chain links TRBV12-3 or TRBV12-4 with TRBJ1-2; TRBD1 aligns across 9 bases. The CDR3 runs 14 residues. With 3 bases clipped from V and 9 bases from J, the junction kept 8 bases outside the gene matches. Here the CDR3 reads CASSFSGQGRRYTF. The DNA for the CDR3 is TGTGCCAGCAGTTTTTCGGGACAGGGTCGTCGCTACACCTTC.

This clonotype was counted once. V and J are TRBV20-1 and TRBJ1-2, with D possibly matching TRBD1 (5 bases). This CDR3 spans 13 amino acids. The V end lost 1 base, the J end lost 11 bases, and 17 bases lay between the germline ends. Germline values: CDR1 DFQATT, CDR2 SNEGSKA (reference sequence). Here the CDR3 reads CSARAPGGGGYTF. For the CDR3, the DNA is TGCAGTGCTAGAGCCCCCGGGGGTGGGGGATACACCTTC.